A single sample is the source of the 13 T cell receptor beta chains below, sequenced in a study of cytomegalovirus exposure and HLA in healthy donors. 13 Jbeta primers and 60 Vbeta primers were used for the PCR. Data came from immunoSEQ multiplex PCR; TCRdb stores just in-frame clones and leaves some out. The sample lists about 120,000 clones, 81% occurring once. The sequencing sample was made of PBMCs. These receptors were collected from a woman in her 40s in good health and CMV-seronegative.

The rearrangement links TRBV27 to TRBJ1-6; a possible D gene is TRBD1 (6 bases). Germline V lookup: CDR1 MNHEY, CDR2 SMNVEV (reference sequence). The CDR3 totals 14 residues. With 3 bases removed from V and 9 bases from J, the gap between germline ends came to 12 bases. CDR3 sequence reads: CASSLIRGSSPLHF. The CDR3 region has the DNA TGTGCCAGCAGTTTGATCAGGGGTAGTTCACCCCTCCACTTT.

The chain carries TRBV7-2 and TRBJ2-5, with 8 bases fitting TRBD2. The V gene end was trimmed by 1 base and the J gene end by 3 bases; junction bases not matched to a gene: 4. Germline loops: CDR1 SGHTA, CDR2 FQGNSA. The CDR3 totals 15 residues. The CDR3 here is CASSLVGRAEETQYF. In nucleotides, the CDR3 is TGTGCCAGCAGCTTAGTCGGGAGGGCCGAAGAGACCCAGTACTTC.

This chain links TRBV7-9 with TRBJ2-3, with a tentative D call TRBD1 (7 bases). The CDR3 covers 14 residues. Germline V gene lookup returns CDR1 SEHNR and CDR2 FQNEAQ (reference sequence). V was cut by 4 bases and J by 5 bases, with 13 bases left in between. This CDR3 is CASSSRGAGDTQYF. The CDR3 nucleotides are TGTGCCAGCAGCTCCAGGGGGGCGGGAGATACGCAGTATTTT.

This clone was counted only a few times. The chain recombines TRBV5-1 with TRBJ1-6; no reliable D call. The CDR3 covers 16 residues. In germline, CDR1 is SGHRS, CDR2 YFSETQ. V was shortened by 2 bases and J by 10 bases, with 19 bases between the two germline ends. CDR3 nucleotides: TGCGCCAGCAGCTTTGCAGGAGTTAGGGAGGGATCACCCCTCCACTTT. This sequence encodes CASSFAGVREGSPLHF. The full variable domain, completed using reference TRBV5-1 and TRBJ1-6, is KAGVTQTPRYLIKTRGQQVTLSCSPISGHRSVSWYQQTPGQGLQFLFEYFSETQRNKGNFPGRFSGRQFSNSRSEMNVSTLELGDSALYLCASSFAGVREGSPLHFGNGTRLTVT.

V gene TRBV6-5 combines with J gene TRBJ2-1, with TRBD2 as a possible D gene (7 bases). The CDR3 is 15 amino acids. Trimming removed 4 bases from V and 7 bases from J, with 17 bases in between. Germline lookup yields CDR1 MNHEY and CDR2 SVGAGI. In DNA form, the CDR3 reads TGTGCCAGCAGTTTAAAGGGGGGGGTTCGGAATGAGCAGTTCTTC. Translation: CASSLKGGVRNEQFF.

The V gene is TRBV7-8, the J gene TRBJ2-7, with TRBD2 identical over 8 bases. This CDR3 has 15 amino acids. J gave up 7 bases and V 5 bases, and 13 bases lay outside the gene matches. CDR1 and CDR2 (germline): SGHVS, FQNEAQ. The CDR3 DNA is TGTGCCAGCAGCCCTTCCCCGCGGGAGGCGAGGGAGCAGTACTTC. Translation gives CASSPSPREAREQYF.

V gene TRBV5-1 combines with J gene TRBJ2-7; possibly TRBD2 for D (5 bases). V shed 1 base and J shed 0 bases, with 11 bases lying between them. CDR3 length equals 15 residues. Per germline, CDR1 SGHRS and CDR2 YFSETQ. This CDR3 is CASSLSSLSSYEQYF. CDR3 nucleotides: TGCGCCAGCAGCTTGTCTAGCTTAAGCTCCTACGAGCAGTACTTC.

The V call is TRBV7-2, the J call TRBJ1-3, with D perhaps TRBD1 (6 bases). Deletions cut 1 base from V and 0 bases from J, with 7 bases between. CDR3 length: 15 residues. The germline CDR1 and CDR2 sequences are SGHTA and FQGNSA. CDR3 in amino acids: CASSLVRGSGNTIYF. The CDR3 DNA is TGTGCCAGCAGCTTAGTCAGGGGCTCTGGAAACACCATATATTTT. The full variable domain, completed using reference TRBV7-2 and TRBJ1-3, is GAGVSQSPSNKVTEKGKDVELRCDPISGHTALYWYRQSLGQGLEFLIYFQGNSAPDKSGLPSDRFSAERTGGSVSTLTIQRTQQEDSAVYLCASSLVRGSGNTIYFGEGSWLTVV.

The genes are TRBV18 and TRBJ2-7; TRBD1 agrees at 8 bases. J lost 6 bases, V lost 4 bases, and 17 bases had no gene match. The CDR3 consists of 17 residues. The germline V gene encodes CDR1 KGHSH and CDR2 LQKENI. CDR3 sequence reads: CASSLTGQGGGASEQYF. The CDR3 nucleotides are TGTGCCAGCTCACTGACCGGACAGGGCGGCGGGGCCTCCGAGCAGTACTTC.

The chain combines TRBV7-2 with TRBJ2-1; 7 bases align to TRBD1. The trim removed 0 bases at V and 8 bases at J, leaving 7 bases unmatched. The length of the CDR3 is 15 residues. Germline assignment: CDR1 SGHTA and CDR2 FQGNSA. CDR3 amino acids: CASSLASTGFDEQFF. The CDR3 nucleotides are TGTGCCAGCAGCTTAGCCTCGACAGGGTTCGATGAGCAGTTCTTC.

The chain combines TRBV5-1 with TRBJ2-3; no clear D. Germline loops: CDR1 SGHRS, CDR2 YFSETQ. V lost 1 base, J lost 2 bases, and 11 bases lay in between. The CDR3 runs to 15 residues. CDR3 DNA sequence: TGCGCCAGCAGCTTGAAAGGCGGTAACACAGATACGCAGTATTTT. Residues: CASSLKGGNTDTQYF.

The rearrangement joins TRBV11-1 to TRBJ2-5; 7 bases are shared with TRBD2. The J call is uncertain, as TRBJ2-7 better fits the DNA end. Germline loops: CDR1 SGHAT, CDR2 FQDESV (reference sequence). CDR3 length equals 15 residues. The CDR3 DNA reads TGTGCCAGCAGCTTATCGACTAGCTCCTCCTACGAGCAGTACTTC. Residues: CASSLSTSSSYEQYF.

This clone appeared once. The chain joins TRBV2 to TRBJ1-1; unclear D gene. V was cut by 4 bases and J by 0 bases, with 18 bases left in between. Germline CDR1 reads SNHLY; CDR2 reads FYNNEI. This CDR3 has 17 amino acids. CDR3 bases: TGTGCCAGCAGTGCTTTGGGAGGGAGGGTGATGAACACTGAAGCTTTCTTT. It translates to CASSALGGRVMNTEAFF.